This T cell receptor beta chain was sequenced for a study of OX40 agonist ivuxolimab in advanced cancers. Looking at the study overall: Ivuxolimab, which is an agonistic anti-OX40 (CD134) antibody, was administered to the patients. Males comprised about 78% of the group, whose mean age was approximately 60 years (range 23 to 79). General study findings and limits: Among the lowest peripheral clonal expansion occurred in 0.1-3.0 mg/kg partial responders.

Note on this clone: Its specificity is unknown.

The length of the CDR3 is 20 residues. Germline loops: CDR1 SGHTA, CDR2 FQGTGA. The V segment lost 6 bases and the J segment 0 bases; nucleotides outside the gene matches: 18. Libraries were prepared by immunoSEQ multiplex PCR; TCRdb keeps only in-frame clonotypes and omits some of them. The table includes approximately 97,000 clones, roughly nine tenths detected once. The gene calls are TRBV7-3 and TRBJ2-1; 9 bases line up with TRBD1. The sample here was CD4+ or CD8+ T cells sorted from blood, taken in a trial of the OX40 agonist ivuxolimab. The clonotype was recovered from an adult with an advanced solid tumor such as melanoma, head and neck, liver or kidney cancer. CDR3 protein: CASSLRVKGQGPHSYNEQFF. The CDR3, as DNA: TGTGCCAGCAGTCTTAGGGTGAAGGGACAGGGCCCACACTCCTACAATGAGCAGTTCTTC.